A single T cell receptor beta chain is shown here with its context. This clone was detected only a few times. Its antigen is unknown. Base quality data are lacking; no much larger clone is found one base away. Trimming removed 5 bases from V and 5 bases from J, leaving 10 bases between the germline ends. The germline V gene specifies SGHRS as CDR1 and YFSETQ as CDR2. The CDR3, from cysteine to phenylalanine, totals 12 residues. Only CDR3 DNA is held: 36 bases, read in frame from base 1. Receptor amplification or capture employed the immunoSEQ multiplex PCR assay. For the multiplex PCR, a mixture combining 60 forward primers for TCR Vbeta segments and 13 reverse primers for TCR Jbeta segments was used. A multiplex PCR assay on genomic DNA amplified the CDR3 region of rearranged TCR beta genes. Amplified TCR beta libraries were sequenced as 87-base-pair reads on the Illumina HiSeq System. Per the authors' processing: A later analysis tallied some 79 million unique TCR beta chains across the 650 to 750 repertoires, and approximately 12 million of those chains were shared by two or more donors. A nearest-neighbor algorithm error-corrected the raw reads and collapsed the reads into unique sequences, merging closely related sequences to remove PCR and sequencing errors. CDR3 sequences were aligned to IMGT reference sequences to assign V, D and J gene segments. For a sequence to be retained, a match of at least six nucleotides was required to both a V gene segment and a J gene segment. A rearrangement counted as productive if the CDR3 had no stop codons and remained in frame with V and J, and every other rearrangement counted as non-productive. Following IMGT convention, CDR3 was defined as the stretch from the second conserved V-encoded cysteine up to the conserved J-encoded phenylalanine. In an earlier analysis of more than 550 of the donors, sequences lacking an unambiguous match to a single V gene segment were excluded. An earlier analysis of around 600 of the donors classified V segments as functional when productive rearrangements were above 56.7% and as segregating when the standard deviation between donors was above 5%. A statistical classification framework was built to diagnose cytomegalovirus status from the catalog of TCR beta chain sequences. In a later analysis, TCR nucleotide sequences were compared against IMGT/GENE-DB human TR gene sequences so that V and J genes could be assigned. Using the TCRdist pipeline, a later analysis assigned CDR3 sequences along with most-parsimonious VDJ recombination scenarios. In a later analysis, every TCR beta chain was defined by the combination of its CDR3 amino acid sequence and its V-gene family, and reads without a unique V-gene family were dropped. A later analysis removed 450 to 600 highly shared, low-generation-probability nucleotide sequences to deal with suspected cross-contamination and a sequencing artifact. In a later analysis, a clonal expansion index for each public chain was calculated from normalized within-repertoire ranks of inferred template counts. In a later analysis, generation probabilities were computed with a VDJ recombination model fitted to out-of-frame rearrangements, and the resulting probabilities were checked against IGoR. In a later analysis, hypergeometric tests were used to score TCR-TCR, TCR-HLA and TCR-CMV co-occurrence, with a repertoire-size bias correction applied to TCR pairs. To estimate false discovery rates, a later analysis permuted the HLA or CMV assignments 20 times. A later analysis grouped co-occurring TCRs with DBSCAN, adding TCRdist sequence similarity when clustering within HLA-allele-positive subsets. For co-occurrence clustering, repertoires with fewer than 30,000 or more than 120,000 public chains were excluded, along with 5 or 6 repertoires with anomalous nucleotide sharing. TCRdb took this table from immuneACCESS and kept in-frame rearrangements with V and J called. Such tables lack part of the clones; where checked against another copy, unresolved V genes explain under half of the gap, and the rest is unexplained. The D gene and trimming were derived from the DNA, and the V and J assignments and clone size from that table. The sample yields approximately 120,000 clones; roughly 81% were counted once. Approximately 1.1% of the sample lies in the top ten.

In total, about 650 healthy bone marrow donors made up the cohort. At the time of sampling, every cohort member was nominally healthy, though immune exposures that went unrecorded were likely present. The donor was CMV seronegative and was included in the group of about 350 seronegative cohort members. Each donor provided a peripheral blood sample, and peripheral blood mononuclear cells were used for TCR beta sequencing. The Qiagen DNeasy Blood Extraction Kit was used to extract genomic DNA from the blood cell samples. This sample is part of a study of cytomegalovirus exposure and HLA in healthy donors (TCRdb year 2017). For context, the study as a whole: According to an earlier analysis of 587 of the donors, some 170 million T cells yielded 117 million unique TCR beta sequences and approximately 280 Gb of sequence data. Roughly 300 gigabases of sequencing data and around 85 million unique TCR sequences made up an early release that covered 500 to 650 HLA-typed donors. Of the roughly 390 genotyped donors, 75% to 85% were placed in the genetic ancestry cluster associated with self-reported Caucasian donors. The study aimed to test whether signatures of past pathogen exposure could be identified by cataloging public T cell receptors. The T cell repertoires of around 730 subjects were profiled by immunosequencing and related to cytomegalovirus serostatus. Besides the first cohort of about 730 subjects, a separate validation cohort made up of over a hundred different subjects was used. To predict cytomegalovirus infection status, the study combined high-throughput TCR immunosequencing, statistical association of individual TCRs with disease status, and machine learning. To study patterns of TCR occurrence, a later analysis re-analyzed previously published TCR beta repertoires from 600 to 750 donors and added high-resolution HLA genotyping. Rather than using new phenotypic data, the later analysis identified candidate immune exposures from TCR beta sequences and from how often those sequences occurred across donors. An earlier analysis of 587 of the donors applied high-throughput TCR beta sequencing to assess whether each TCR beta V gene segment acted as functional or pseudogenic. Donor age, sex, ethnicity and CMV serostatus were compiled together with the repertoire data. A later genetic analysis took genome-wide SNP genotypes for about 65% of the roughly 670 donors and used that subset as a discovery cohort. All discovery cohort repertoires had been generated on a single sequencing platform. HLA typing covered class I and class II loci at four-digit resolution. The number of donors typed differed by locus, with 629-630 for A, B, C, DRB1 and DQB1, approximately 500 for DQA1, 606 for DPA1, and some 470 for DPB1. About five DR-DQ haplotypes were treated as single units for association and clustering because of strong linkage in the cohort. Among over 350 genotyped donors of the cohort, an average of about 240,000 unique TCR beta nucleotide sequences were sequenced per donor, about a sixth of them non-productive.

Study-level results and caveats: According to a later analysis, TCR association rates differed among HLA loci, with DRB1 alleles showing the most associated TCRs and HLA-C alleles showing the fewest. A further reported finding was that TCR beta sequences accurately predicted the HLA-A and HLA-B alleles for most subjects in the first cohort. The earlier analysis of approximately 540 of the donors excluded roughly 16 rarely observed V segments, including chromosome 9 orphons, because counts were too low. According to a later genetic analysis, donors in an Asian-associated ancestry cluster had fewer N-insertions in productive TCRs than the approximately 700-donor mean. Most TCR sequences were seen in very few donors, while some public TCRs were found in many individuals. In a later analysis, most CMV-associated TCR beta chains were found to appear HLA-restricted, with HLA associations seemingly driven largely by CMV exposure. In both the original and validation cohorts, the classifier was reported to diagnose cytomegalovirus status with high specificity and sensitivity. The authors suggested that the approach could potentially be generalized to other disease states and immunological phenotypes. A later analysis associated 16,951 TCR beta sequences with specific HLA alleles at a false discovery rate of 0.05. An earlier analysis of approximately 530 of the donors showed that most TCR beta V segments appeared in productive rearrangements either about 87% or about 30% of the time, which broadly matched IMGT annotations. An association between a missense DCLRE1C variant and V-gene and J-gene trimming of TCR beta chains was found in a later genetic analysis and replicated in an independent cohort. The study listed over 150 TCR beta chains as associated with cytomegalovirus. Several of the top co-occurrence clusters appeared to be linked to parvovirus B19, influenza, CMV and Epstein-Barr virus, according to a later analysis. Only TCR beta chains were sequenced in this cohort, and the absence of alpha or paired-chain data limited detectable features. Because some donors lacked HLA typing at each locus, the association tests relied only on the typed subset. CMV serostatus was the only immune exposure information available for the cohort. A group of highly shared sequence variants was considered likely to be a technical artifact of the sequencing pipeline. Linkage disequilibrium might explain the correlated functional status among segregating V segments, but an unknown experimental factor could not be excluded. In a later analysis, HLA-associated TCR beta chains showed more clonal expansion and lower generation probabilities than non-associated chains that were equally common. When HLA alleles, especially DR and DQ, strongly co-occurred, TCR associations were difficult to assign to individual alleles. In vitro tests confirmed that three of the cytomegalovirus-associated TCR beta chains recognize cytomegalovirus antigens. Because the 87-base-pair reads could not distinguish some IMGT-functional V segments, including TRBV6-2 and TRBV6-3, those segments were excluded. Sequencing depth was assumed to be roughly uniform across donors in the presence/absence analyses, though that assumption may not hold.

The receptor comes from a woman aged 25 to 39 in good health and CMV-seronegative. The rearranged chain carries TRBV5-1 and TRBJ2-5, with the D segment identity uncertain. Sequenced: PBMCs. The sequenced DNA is TGCGCCAGCAGGTTAAGCAAGGAGACCCAGTACTTC. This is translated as CASRLSKETQYF.